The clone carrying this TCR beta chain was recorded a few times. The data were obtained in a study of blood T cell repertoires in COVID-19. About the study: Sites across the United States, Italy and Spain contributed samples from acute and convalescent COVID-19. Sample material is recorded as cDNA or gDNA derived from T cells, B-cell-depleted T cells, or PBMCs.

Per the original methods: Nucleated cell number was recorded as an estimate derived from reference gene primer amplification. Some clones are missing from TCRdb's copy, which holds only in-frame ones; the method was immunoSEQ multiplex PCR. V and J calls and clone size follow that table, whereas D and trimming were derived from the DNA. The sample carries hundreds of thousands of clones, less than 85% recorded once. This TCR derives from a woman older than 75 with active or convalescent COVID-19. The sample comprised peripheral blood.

For the CDR3, the DNA is TGCGCCAGCAGCCGAACAAGAAATAGCAATCAGCCCCAGCATTTT. This encodes CASSRTRNSNQPQHF. The V call is TRBV4-1, the J call TRBJ1-5; D is uncertain. Germline V gives CDR1 MGHRA, CDR2 YSYEKL. Trimming stripped 4 bases from V and 0 bases from J, with 10 bases between. This CDR3 has 15 residues.